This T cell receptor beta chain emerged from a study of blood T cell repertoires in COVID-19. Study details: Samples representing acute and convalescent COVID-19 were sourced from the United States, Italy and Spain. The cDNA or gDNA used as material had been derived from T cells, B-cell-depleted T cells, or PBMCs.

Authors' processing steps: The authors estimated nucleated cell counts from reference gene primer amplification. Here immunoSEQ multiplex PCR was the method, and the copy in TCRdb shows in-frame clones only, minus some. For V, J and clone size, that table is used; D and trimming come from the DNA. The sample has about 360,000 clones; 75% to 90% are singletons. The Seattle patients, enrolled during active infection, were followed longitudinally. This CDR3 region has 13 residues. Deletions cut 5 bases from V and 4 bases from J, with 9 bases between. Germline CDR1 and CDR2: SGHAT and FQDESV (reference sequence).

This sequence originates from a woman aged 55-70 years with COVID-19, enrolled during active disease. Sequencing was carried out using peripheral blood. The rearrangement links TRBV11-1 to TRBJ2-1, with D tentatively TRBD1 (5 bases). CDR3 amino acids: CASSANRYNEQFF. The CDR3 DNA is TGTGCCAGCAGCGCGAACAGGTACAATGAGCAGTTCTTC. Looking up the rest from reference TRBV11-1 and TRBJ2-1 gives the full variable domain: EAEVAQSPRYKITEKSQAVAFWCDPISGHATLYWYRQILGQGPELLVQFQDESVVDDSQLPKDRFSAERLKGVDSTLKIQPAELGDSAMYLCASSANRYNEQFFGPGTRLTVL.